Listed below are T cell receptor beta chains from one sample, sequenced in a study of T cell repertoires in cytomegalovirus infection. TCRdb analysed the reads with MiXCR anew, one entry per CDR3 protein. The table lists about 310,000 distinct CDR3 sequences, around 9.1% of them singletons. The specimen sequenced was PBMCs. The receptors come from a human donor in good health (CMV status not recorded). Some clones in this sample may be carry-over from other donors' samples. Each CDR3 is given without its conserved first and last residue. The listing skips clone size in some rows; elsewhere it reads once, few, many or a size class.

- TRBJ2-7 TRBV20-1 SAPTPGLAGALY
few TRBJ2-2 TRBV2 AWRTGDTGELF
few TRBJ2-1 TRBV2 ASSGTGGSYNEQF
few TRBJ2-5 TRBV29-1 SVEDRSAVPRTQY
few TRBJ2-3 TRBV20-1 SATDGADTQY
- TRBJ1-1 TRBV7-6 ASTDHDSGGVGTEAF
few TRBJ1-6 TRBV20-1 SASPSHTYNSPLH
- TRBJ2-7 TRBV10-2 ASSENSGSYEQY
many TRBJ2-6 TRBV5-1 ASSGQGAGANVLT
many TRBJ2-1 TRBV2 ASKVTVLYNNNEQF
many TRBJ2-3 TRBV7-2 ASSLGRSDTQY